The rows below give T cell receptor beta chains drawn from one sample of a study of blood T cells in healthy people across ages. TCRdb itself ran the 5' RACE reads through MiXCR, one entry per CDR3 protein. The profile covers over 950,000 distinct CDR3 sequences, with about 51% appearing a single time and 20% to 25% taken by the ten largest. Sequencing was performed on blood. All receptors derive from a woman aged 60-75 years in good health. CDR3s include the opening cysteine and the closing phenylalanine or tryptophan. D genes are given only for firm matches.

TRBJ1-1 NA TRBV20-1 CSWSRDTEAFF
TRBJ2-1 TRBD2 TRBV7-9 CASSSERLASNEQFF
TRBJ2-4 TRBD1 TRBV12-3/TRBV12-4 CASSLQGAKNIQYF
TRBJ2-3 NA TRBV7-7 CASSAMAPPDTQYF
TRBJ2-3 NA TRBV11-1 CASSLSGESTDTQYF
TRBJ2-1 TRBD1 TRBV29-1 CSVVDRGTPLNNEQFF
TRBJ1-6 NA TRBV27 CASSPSVGERNSPLHF
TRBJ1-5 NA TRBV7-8 CASSSDRHYSNQPQHF
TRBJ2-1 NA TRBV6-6 CASSYTREFYNEQFF
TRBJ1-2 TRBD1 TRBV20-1 CSAWIGAFGFTGGADYGYTF
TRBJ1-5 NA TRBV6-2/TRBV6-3 CASSSGAPQPQHF
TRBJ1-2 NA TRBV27 CASRFFSTAKANYGYTF
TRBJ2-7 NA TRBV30 CAWRPPGQSAYEQYF
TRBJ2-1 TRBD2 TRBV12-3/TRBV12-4 CASSAGLAGNYNEQFF
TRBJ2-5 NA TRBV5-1 CASSLSSSDETQYF
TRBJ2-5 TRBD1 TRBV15 CATSRDRGFQETQYF
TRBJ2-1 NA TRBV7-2 CASTGTYYNEQFF
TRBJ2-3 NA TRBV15 CATSRDPKGTDTQYF
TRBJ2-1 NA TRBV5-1 CASSLRELTNPSSYNEQFF
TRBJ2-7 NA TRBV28 CASSPAGRSHIPEQYF
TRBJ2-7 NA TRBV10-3 CAISDFQAPGRGYEQYF
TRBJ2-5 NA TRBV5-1 CASSLLSGGETQYF
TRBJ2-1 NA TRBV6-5 CASSYGGGRGGSEQFF
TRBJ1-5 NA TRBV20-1 CSARSGEQPQHF
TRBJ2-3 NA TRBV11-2 CASSLDLGGASADTQYF
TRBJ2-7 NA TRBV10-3 CAISETGRKPYEQYF
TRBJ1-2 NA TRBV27 CASSLSKDSLYGYTF
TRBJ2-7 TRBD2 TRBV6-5 CASSLSGRAVGYEQYF
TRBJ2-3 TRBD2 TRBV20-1 CSAPSTSGRGDTQYF
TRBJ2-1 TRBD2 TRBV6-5 CASSYSIAGGMYNEQFF
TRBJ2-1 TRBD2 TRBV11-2 CASSLGLAENNEQFF
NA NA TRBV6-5 CASSYRVQGGYEQYF
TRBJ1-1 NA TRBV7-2 CASSGRGRTEAFF